This is a list of T cell receptor beta chains from one sample in a study of T cells in Graves' hyperthyroidism and ophthalmopathy. Each CDR3 protein is one row after TCRdb ran MiXCR on the multiplex PCR reads. The sample holds 500,000 to 650,000 distinct CDR3 sequences, 13% to 15% seen once. Sequencing was performed on blood. These receptors all come from a woman in her 40s with Graves' hyperthyroidism. Each CDR3 is given with its conserved first and last residue. D genes are given only for firm matches. Size tells how often a clone was seen (once, few, many) or the class of an expanded clone, and some rows leave it out.

>TRBJ1-5|TRBV28|NA|NA
TGTGCCAGCAGTTTAAGGAGTCGAAGGGGCCCCAATCAGCCCCAGCATTTT
CASSLRSRRGPNQPQHF
>TRBJ1-2|TRBV25-1|NA|TRBD1
TGTGCCAGCAGTGCCTATCCGGGACAGGGTTCGGGGATCTATGGCTACACCTTC
CASSAYPGQGSGIYGYTF
>TRBJ2-7|TRBV11-2|few|TRBD2
TGTGCCAGCAGCTCTAGCGGGAGTATAGACGAGCAGTACTTC
CASSSSGSIDEQYF
>TRBJ2-3|TRBV11-2|many|TRBD1
TGTGCCAGCAGCTTACGTGAACAGGGGGTTCGTGGAGATACGCAGTATTTT
CASSLREQGVRGDTQYF
>TRBJ2-2|TRBV18|NA|NA
TGTGCCAGCTCACCAATAGGGGCGAACACCGGGGAGCTGTTTTTT
CASSPIGANTGELFF
>TRBJ2-7|TRBV27|many|TRBD1
TGTGCCAGCAGTTTTCAGGGACAGGGGCGGCCCCGGATAGCCTACGAGCAGTACTTC
CASSFQGQGRPRIAYEQYF
>TRBJ2-1|TRBV5-1|many|TRBD2
TGCGCCAGCAGCCCTATGGGACTAGCGGGAGAGAGCTCCTACAATGAGCAGTTCTTC
CASSPMGLAGESSYNEQFF
>TRBJ2-6|TRBV12-5|few|NA
TGTGCTAGTGGTCAGACCCACAGCATGGGTTCTGGGGCCAACGTCCTGACTTTC
CASGQTHSMGSGANVLTF
>TRBJ1-5|TRBV19|few|NA
TGTGCCAGTACTCGGTCACGGGAGGGTAGCAATCAGCCCCAGCATTTT
CASTRSREGSNQPQHF
>TRBJ1-2|TRBV2|NA|NA
TGTGCCAGCAACCTCGATGTGGGGAACTATGGCTACACCTTC
CASNLDVGNYGYTF
>TRBJ2-5|TRBV20-1|many|NA
TGCAGTGCTCAGCCGCGGACAGCTACAAACCTCCAAGAGACCCAGTACTTC
CSAQPRTATNLQETQYF
>TRBJ2-5|TRBV20-1|many|NA
TGCAGTGCTAGTGGGCGGGGGCACCAAGAGACCCAGTACTTC
CSASGRGHQETQYF
>TRBJ2-5|TRBV5-1|few|NA
TGCGCCAGCAGCTTTTGGCGAGTCCAAGAGACCCAGTACTTC
CASSFWRVQETQYF
>TRBJ1-2|TRBV5-1|many|NA
TGCGCCACGACCGGGGAGAATCATAACTATGGCTACACCTTC
CATTGENHNYGYTF
>TRBJ2-7|TRBV29-1|many|TRBD1
TGCAGCGTTGGGCAGGGGGCGCTTGGGTACGAGCAGTACTTC
CSVGQGALGYEQYF
>TRBJ2-5|TRBV7-8|many|NA
TGTGCCAGCAGCTCCCGTGGTCTAGCGGAGACCCAGTACTTC
CASSSRGLAETQYF
>TRBJ2-7|TRBV20-1|many|NA
TGCAGTGCTAGAGATCAAGGGGGATCCTACGAGCAGTACTTC
CSARDQGGSYEQYF
>TRBJ2-7|TRBV15|many|TRBD1
TGTGCCACCAGCAGAGAGAGGGACAGCAGGAGGGAGCAGTACTTC
CATSRERDSRREQYF
>TRBJ1-1|TRBV13|few|NA
TGTGCCAGCAGACGGGACATCTTATTTGAAGCTTTCTTT
CASRRDILFEAFF
>TRBJ2-7|TRBV11-2|many|NA
TGTGCCAGCAGCACAGATTGGGGTTCCTACGAGCAGTACTTC
CASSTDWGSYEQYF
>TRBJ2-5|TRBV24-1|NA|TRBD1
TGTGCCACCAGTGATGCACTTGGACAGGGGGCGGGGGAGACCCAGTACTTC
CATSDALGQGAGETQYF
>TRBJ1-3|TRBV28|few|NA
TGTGCCAGCAGGTTGAACCCTGGAAACACCATATATTTT
CASRLNPGNTIYF
>TRBJ2-1|TRBV5-1|NA|TRBD1
TGCGCCAGTTCCACGGGACAGGGTTTTTCCGATGAGCAGTTCTTC
CASSTGQGFSDEQFF
>TRBJ2-7|TRBV18|NA|NA
TGTGCCAGCTCACGACAAGGACAGTACGAGCAGTACTTC
CASSRQGQYEQYF
>TRBJ2-1|TRBV29-1|many|TRBD1
TGCAGCGTCGAGGCCCCCATCGAACGACAGGGAGACTATGAGCAGTTCTTC
CSVEAPIERQGDYEQFF
>TRBJ2-2|TRBV2|many|NA
TGTGCCAGCAGGCAGGAAAAAACCGGGGAGCTGTTTTTT
CASRQEKTGELFF
>TRBJ1-1|TRBV20-1|many|NA
TGCAGTGCTAAAGGACTGACGGACACTGAAGCTTTCTTT
CSAKGLTDTEAFF
>TRBJ1-2|TRBV2|NA|NA
TGTGCCAGCAGTGAGGGGGACACCGGGGGCTATGGCTACACCTTC
CASSEGDTGGYGYTF
>TRBJ1-6|TRBV6-1|few|NA
TGTGCCAGCAGAGAGGTCGGGGTTGGTTCACCCCTCCACTTT
CASREVGVGSPLHF
>TRBJ2-7|TRBV30|many|TRBD1
TGTGCCTGGGGGAAGGGACAGAGCTCCTACGAGCAGTACTTC
CAWGKGQSSYEQYF
>TRBJ1-2|TRBV28|once|TRBD1
TGTGCCAGCAGTTACGGGACAGGGGGAAGAGGCTACACCTTC
CASSYGTGGRGYTF
>TRBJ2-1|TRBV27|NA|NA
TGTGCCAGCAGCCTACTAGGTTCCAACAATGAGCAGTTCTTC
CASSLLGSNNEQFF
>TRBJ2-1|TRBV7-9|NA|NA
TGTGCCAGCAGCTTGGCCCTTCAGACCCGCTCCTACAATGAGCAGTTCTTC
CASSLALQTRSYNEQFF
>TRBJ2-4|TRBV6-1|NA|NA
TGTGCCAGCAGTGAATTGCGGGCCCGGCCCCACATTCAGTACTTC
CASSELRARPHIQYF
>TRBJ1-1|TRBV5-1|many|NA
TGCGCCAGCAGCTTGGAACGGGTCGGTGGGAACACTGAAGCTTTCTTT
CASSLERVGGNTEAFF
>TRBJ2-6|TRBV2|many|TRBD1
TGTGCCAGCAGTGGGACAGGGGGTTACTCTGGGGCCAACGTCCTGACTTTC
CASSGTGGYSGANVLTF
>TRBJ2-2|TRBV29-1|NA|TRBD1
TGCAGCGTTGAACGATCTTCGGGACAGGGGCCCACCGGGGAGCTGTTTTTT
CSVERSSGQGPTGELFF
>TRBJ2-4|TRBV7-9|many|TRBD2
TGTGCCAGCAGCCCCCTGGGACTAGCGGGAGGGAACATTCAGTACTTC
CASSPLGLAGGNIQYF
>TRBJ2-7|TRBV6-1|many|TRBD2
TGTGCCAGCAGGGGACTAGTAGGCGAGCAGTACTTC
CASRGLVGEQYF
>TRBJ2-1|TRBV19|NA|TRBD2
TGTGCCAGTAATCCCGGATATAGCGGGAACCCCTACAATGAGCAGTTCTTC
CASNPGYSGNPYNEQFF
>TRBJ2-1|TRBV20-1|many|NA
TGCAGTGCTAGAGGATGGCGGGCCTCCTACAATGAGCAGTTCTTC
CSARGWRASYNEQFF
>TRBJ1-6|TRBV5-6|NA|NA
TGTGCCAGCAGCTTGGGTACAGGGTATCAGAATTCACCCCTCCACTTT
CASSLGTGYQNSPLHF
>TRBJ2-2|TRBV19|few|NA
TGTGCCAGTAGTATAGATCATAGCGGCTACACCGGGGAGCTGTTTTTT
CASSIDHSGYTGELFF
>TRBJ2-1|TRBV20-1|many|TRBD1
TGCAGTGCTACGGGACAGCTAAATGAGCAGTTCTTC
CSATGQLNEQFF